This T cell receptor beta chain derives from a study of CD8 T cells in Susac syndrome. CD8+ and CD4+ T cells taken from blood had their TCR beta sequenced. V was pared by 2 bases and J by 9 bases, with 17 bases between. Germline V gene sequence: CDR1 SGHRS, CDR2 YFSETQ. The CDR3 spans 14 residues. When the RNA was reverse transcribed, random hexamers were used with an input of roughly 0.45 to 1 ug. Amplification of TCR beta CDR3 was carried out by immunoSEQ multiplex PCR, which covered 54 Vbeta and 13 Jbeta segments. TCRdb re-derived calls from the immunoSEQ multiplex PCR reads in MiXCR, one entry per CDR3 protein. Counted here are some 100,000 distinct CDR3 sequences, about 92% occurring once; the ten biggest clones make up 0.085% to 0.095%. This clonotype was seen only once.

The sample consisted of CD4+ T cells from PBMCs. This TCR was sampled from a human donor with multiple sclerosis. The chain has TRBV5-1 and TRBJ1-1; the D gene is possibly TRBD1 (5 bases). CDR3 nucleotide sequence: TGCGCCAGCAGCTTCCTGTCGGGACGTGGGCAAGCTTTCTTT. Its protein is CASSFLSGRGQAFF.